These 23 T cell receptor beta chains share one sample of origin, sequenced in a study of CD8+CD57+ T cells in acquired aplastic anemia (dated by TCRdb to between 2018 and 2020). Instrument on record: Illumina HiSeq 2000. Genomic DNA served as template for TCR beta VDJ combination and CDR3 sequence profiling. TCRdb took the public reads, trimmed them with fastp at Q25, ran MiXCR for clone calling and kept in-frame beta chains. Each CDR3 protein appears once, grouped with its most common genes and DNA. The sample table shows fewer than 200,000 distinct CDR3 sequences, and 63% are seen once. Around 45% of the sample is taken by the ten largest. The specimen sequenced was sorted CD4+, CD8+, or CD8+CD57+ T cells (not recorded which) from PBMCs. These TCRs come from a human donor in good health.

Concerning this clonotype itself: Possible read error: a much larger clone is one base away. The chain joins TRBV2 to TRBJ2-7; no clear D gene. The CDR3 loop spans 12 amino acids. The V and J ends lost 6 bases and 5 bases respectively, with 11 bases between them. From germline, CDR1 is SNHLY and CDR2 FYNNEI. CDR3 region: CASSRVPHEQYF. CDR3 coding DNA: TGTGCCAGCAGCCGAGTCCCGCACGAGCAGTACTTC. Using reference TRBV2 and TRBJ2-7 for the parts outside the CDR3, the full variable domain is EPEVTQTPSHQVTQMGQEVILRCVPISNHLYFYWYRQILGQKVEFLVSFYNNEISEKSEIFDDQFSVERPDGSNFTLKIRSTKLEDSAMYFCASSRVPHEQYFGPGTRLTVT.

This clonotype is a singleton in its sample. At one end, the junction sequence differs from germline, possibly due to a read error. The CDR3 sequence is CASSFGFSPDEQYF. The CDR3 DNA reads as TGCGCCAGCAGCTTTGGTTTTAGCCCGGACGAGCAGTACTTC. The chain employs TRBV7-9 and TRBJ2-5; no reliable D call. The DNA matches TRBJ2-7 better at its end, which makes the J call doubtful. This CDR3 has 14 amino acids. Looked up from germline, CDR1 is SEHNR and CDR2 is FQNEAQ (reference sequence).

The V and J genes are TRBV10-3 and TRBJ2-5, with D perhaps matching TRBD2 (6 bases). V was cut by 4 bases and J by 1 base, with 13 bases left in between. Germline V CDR1 and CDR2: ENHRY, SYGVKD. The CDR3 spans 15 residues. Here the CDR3 reads CAISADSGAQETQYF. CDR3 in DNA: TGTGCCATCAGTGCGGACTCGGGAGCCCAAGAGACCCAGTACTTC.

The chain has TRBV20-1 and TRBJ2-7; 7 nucleotides align to TRBD1. The CDR3 is 14 amino acids. The trim removed 0 bases at V and 0 bases at J, leaving 2 bases unmatched. Germline CDR1 and CDR2: DFQATT and SNEGSKA (reference sequence). The CDR3 region is CSARDGQVSYEQYF. CDR3 bases: TGCAGTGCTAGAGATGGACAGGTCTCCTACGAGCAGTACTTC.

The chain has TRBV19 and TRBJ2-3, with TRBD2 as a possible D gene (5 bases). The germline CDR1 and CDR2 sequences are LNHDA and SQIVND (reference sequence). Trimming cost V 7 bases and J 3 bases, with 8 bases left between them. The CDR3 is made up of 12 amino acids. The CDR3 loop reads CASTGLTDTQYF. In DNA, the CDR3 is TGTGCCAGTACGGGGTTGACAGATACGCAGTATTTT.

Of note for this clonotype: The junction and the germline gene differ at one end; a read error may be behind it. The chain couples TRBV15 to TRBJ1-2; TRBD1 aligns across 8 bases. This CDR3 is 15 amino acids long. Per the germline V gene, CDR1 is LNHNV and CDR2 is YYDKDF (reference sequence). The chain's CDR3 is CATSSRTGNGYGCTF. The CDR3 bases are TGTGCCACCAGCAGTAGGACAGGGAATGGCTATGGCTGCACCTTC.

This clonotype showed up just once. V usage is TRBV28 and J usage is TRBJ2-1; D is ambiguous. V lost 5 bases to trimming and J lost 3 bases, with 23 bases between them. Germline CDR1 and CDR2: MDHEN and SYDVKM. CDR3 size: 18 residues. The CDR3 here is CASSKNPPRRPGYNEQFF. CDR3 bases: TGTGCCAGCAGTAAGAATCCGCCCCGGCGCCCAGGCTACAATGAGCAGTTCTTC.

In this sample, this clonotype turned up many times. The chain joins TRBV11-2 to TRBJ1-6, with 7 bases that match TRBD1. This CDR3 has 14 residues. V dropped 6 bases and J dropped 7; count of bases not matched to a gene: 6. Germline V gives CDR1 SGHAT, CDR2 FQNNGV. For the CDR3, the DNA is TGTGCCAGCAGTTACAGGGGTTCAAATTCACCCCTCCACTTT. It specifies CASSYRGSNSPLHF.

The rearrangement links TRBV15 to TRBJ1-3, with TRBD1 matching 7 bases. The CDR3 is made up of 16 amino acids. The junction had 4 bases not matched to a gene; V was cut back by 0 bases and J by 2 bases. The germline V gene has CDR1 LNHNV and CDR2 YYDKDF (reference sequence). This CDR3 reads CATSREQGRAGNTIYF. The CDR3 DNA sequence: TGTGCCACCAGCAGAGAACAGGGGCGTGCTGGAAACACCATATATTTT.

The chain is built from TRBV24-1 and TRBJ1-4; D remains ambiguous. The germline V gene encodes CDR1 KGHDR and CDR2 SFDVKD. The CDR3 runs 13 residues. V lost 9 bases, J lost 5 bases, and 12 bases lay in between. This chain's CDR3 is CATSGKGNEKLFF. The CDR3 nucleotides read TGTGCCACCTCGGGGAAGGGAAATGAAAAACTGTTTTTT.

This clonotype occurred many times. The chain employs TRBV7-9 and TRBJ1-2; a possible D gene is TRBD1 (6 bases). Trimming shortened V by 4 bases and J by 4 bases, and 10 bases separated the two germline ends. Germline CDR1 is SEHNR and CDR2 is FQNEAQ (reference sequence). The CDR3 sequence is 13 residues long. The CDR3 sequence is CASSSGAGYGYTF. As DNA, the CDR3 is TGTGCCAGCAGCTCGGGGGCAGGCTATGGCTACACCTTC.

The chain combines TRBV7-9 with TRBJ2-2, with D hard to call. The V end was cut by 1 base, the J end by 2 bases, with 8 bases between. CDR3 length equals 15 residues. Germline V gene data show CDR1 as SEHNR and CDR2 as FQNEAQ (reference sequence). The CDR3 DNA is TGTGCCAGCAGCTTAGAGACCAAAAACACCGGGGAGCTGTTTTTT. The encoded protein is CASSLETKNTGELFF.

This clonotype was seen at least ten times. The J gene is TRBJ1-2, the V gene TRBV2, with 8 positions matching TRBD1. Per the germline V gene, CDR1 is SNHLY and CDR2 is FYNNEI. This CDR3 region has 18 residues. Trimming removed 4 bases from V and 4 bases from J; junction bases left unmatched: 17. The CDR3 loop reads CASSGQTGAVGFGYGYTF. CDR3 DNA: TGTGCCAGCAGTGGACAGACAGGGGCGGTAGGTTTCGGCTATGGCTACACCTTC.

The J gene is TRBJ2-2, the V gene TRBV5-6; D unclear. V lost 0 bases, J lost 5 bases, and 14 bases lay in between. CDR1 and CDR2 from the germline V gene are SGHDT and YYEEEE. The CDR3 totals 16 residues. CDR3: CASSLVKGSYTGELFF. The CDR3 bases are TGTGCCAGCAGCTTGGTCAAGGGCAGTTATACCGGGGAGCTGTTTTTT.

The rearrangement links TRBV29-1 to TRBJ2-7, with 8 bases aligning to TRBD2. Per the germline V gene, CDR1 is SQVTM and CDR2 is ANQGSEA. This CDR3 has 15 residues. The trim removed 0 bases at V and 0 bases at J, leaving 4 bases unmatched. CDR3 residues: CSVEDWSGSSYEQYF. DNA for the CDR3: TGCAGCGTTGAAGATTGGAGCGGGAGCTCCTACGAGCAGTACTTC.

V gene TRBV29-1 combines with J gene TRBJ2-1, with TRBD1 matching 8 bases. The CDR3 runs to 14 residues. CDR1 is SQVTM, CDR2 ANQGSEA, per germline. Here the CDR3 reads CSASAGTGYNEQFF. As DNA, the CDR3 is TGCAGTGCTAGCGCCGGGACAGGTTACAATGAGCAGTTCTTC.

The chain couples TRBV2 to TRBJ1-4; 12 bases agree with TRBD1. This CDR3 contains 15 residues. Germline V CDR1 and CDR2: SNHLY, FYNNEI. After removal of 11 bases from V and 7 bases from J, the junction contained 11 bases not matched to a gene. The CDR3 is CAGGQGAMGREKLFF. The CDR3 DNA reads TGTGCCGGGGGACAGGGGGCGATGGGGCGTGAAAAACTGTTTTTT.

V is TRBV19 and J is TRBJ2-2, with D possibly TRBD1 on 6 matching bases. The V and J ends lost 3 bases and 4 bases respectively, with 12 bases between them. Germline V lookup: CDR1 LNHDA, CDR2 SQIVND (reference sequence). The CDR3 contains 15 residues. For the CDR3, the DNA is TGTGCCAGTAGTATGGGGCAGGGGAGCACCGGGGAGCTGTTTTTT. The encoded protein is CASSMGQGSTGELFF.

For the CDR3, the DNA is TGCGCCAGCAGCCTGGCGGGACAGGGGCGAGAGCAGTACTTC. Its protein product is CASSLAGQGREQYF. This chain connects TRBV5-1 to TRBJ2-7, with 10 nucleotides matching TRBD1. This CDR3 spans 14 amino acids. CDR1 is SGHRS, CDR2 YFSETQ, per germline. The V gene end was trimmed by 4 bases and the J gene end by 7 bases; junction bases not matched to a gene: 8.

The chain couples TRBV7-3 to TRBJ2-1, with 10 nucleotides matching TRBD2. The V and J ends lost 4 bases and 8 bases, in that order; junction bases with no gene match: 8. Looked up from germline, CDR1 is SGHTA and CDR2 is FQGTGA. CDR3 size: 15 residues. CDR3: CASSYRGLAVDEQFF. CDR3 nucleotide sequence: TGTGCCAGCAGCTACCGAGGACTAGCGGTCGATGAGCAGTTCTTC.

The chain carries TRBV2 and TRBJ1-1; D remains unclear. Germline V gene lookup returns CDR1 SNHLY and CDR2 FYNNEI. The CDR3 loop spans 10 amino acids. In nucleotides, the CDR3 is TGTGCGGCGGGAGGAACTGAAGCTTTCTTT. As protein: CAAGGTEAFF.

Concerning this clonotype itself: One end of the junction is discordant with germline, which a read error may explain. The chain uses TRBV7-9 and TRBJ2-2, with D perhaps matching TRBD1 or TRBD2 (5 bases each). The CDR3 loop spans 16 amino acids. Germline V gives CDR1 SEHNR, CDR2 FQNEAQ (reference sequence). CDR3 sequence (DNA): TGTGCCAGCAGCGTAGCCGGGGACCTTGACACCGGGGAGCTGTTTTTT. The encoded protein is CASSVAGDLDTGELFF.

This clonotype has at least ten counts. V is TRBV19 and J is TRBJ1-2; D might be TRBD1 (6 bases). Per the germline V gene, CDR1 is LNHDA and CDR2 is SQIVND (reference sequence). There are 18 residues in the CDR3. V was shortened by 5 bases and J by 3 bases, with 25 bases between the two germline ends. The CDR3 nucleotides are TGTGCCAGTAGTCTCTACCGGGACACCTCCACCGGCGACTATGGCTACACCTTC. It translates to CASSLYRDTSTGDYGYTF.